This T cell receptor beta chain derives from a study of low-dose radiotherapy and immunotherapy resistance in tumors. Time point noted: before trial treatment. Donors received a regimen that comprised nivolumab, ipilimumab, aspirin, low-dose cyclophosphamide and low-dose radiotherapy. As a condition of eligibility, patients had advanced solid tumors lacking tumor-infiltrating lymphocytes. Primers used for first-strand cDNA, a TRAV- and TRBV-specific set, covered both alpha and beta chains. With a V-primer adapter and a constant-region primer, TCRs were amplified for approximately 19 PCR cycles. Researchers amplified the isolated mRNA using in vitro transcription. TCRdb fed the reads into MiXCR, producing one record per CDR3 protein. Seen here are 65,000 to 95,000 distinct CDR3 sequences, approximately 20% observed once, and the top ten hold about 5.9%. This clonotype was counted ten times or more.

This CDR3 spans 15 amino acids. Germline lookup yields CDR1 MDHEN and CDR2 SYDVKM. The ends lost 7 bases at V and 7 bases at J; junction bases unmatched: 15. The TCR was taken from a male donor with prostate cancer. V usage is TRBV28 and J usage is TRBJ2-5, with 7 bases fitting TRBD2. This sample comprised PBMCs, obtained before treatment. CDR3 amino acids: CASNPSGTPSRTQYF. The CDR3 coding sequence is TGTGCCAGCAACCCCAGCGGGACTCCTTCCCGGACCCAGTACTTC. Complete variable domain (other parts from reference TRBV28 and TRBJ2-5): DVKVTQSSRYLVKRTGEKVFLECVQDMDHENMFWYRQDPGLGLRLIYFSYDVKMKEKGDIPEGYSVSREKKERFSLILESASTNQTSMYLCASNPSGTPSRTQYFGPGTRLLVL.